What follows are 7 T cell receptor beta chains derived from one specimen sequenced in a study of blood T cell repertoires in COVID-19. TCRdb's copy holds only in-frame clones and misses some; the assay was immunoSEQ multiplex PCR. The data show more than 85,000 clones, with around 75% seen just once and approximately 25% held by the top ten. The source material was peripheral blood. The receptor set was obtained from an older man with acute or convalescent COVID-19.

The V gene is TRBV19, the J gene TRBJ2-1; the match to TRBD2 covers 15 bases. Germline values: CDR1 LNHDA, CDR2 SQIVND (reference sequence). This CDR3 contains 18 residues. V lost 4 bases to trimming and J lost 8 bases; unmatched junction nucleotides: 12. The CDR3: CASSNGRTSGRALDEQFF. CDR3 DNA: TGTGCCAGTAGTAACGGCCGGACTAGCGGGAGGGCCCTCGATGAGCAGTTCTTC.

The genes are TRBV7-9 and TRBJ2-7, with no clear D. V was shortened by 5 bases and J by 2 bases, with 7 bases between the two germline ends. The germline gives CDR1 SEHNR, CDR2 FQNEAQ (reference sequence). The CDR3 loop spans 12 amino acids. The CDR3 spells CASSPETYEQYF. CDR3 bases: TGTGCCAGCAGCCCTGAGACCTACGAGCAGTACTTC.

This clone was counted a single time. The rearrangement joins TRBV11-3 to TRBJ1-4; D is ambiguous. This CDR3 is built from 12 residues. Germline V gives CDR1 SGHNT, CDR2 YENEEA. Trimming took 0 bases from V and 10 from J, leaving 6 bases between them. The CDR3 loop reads CASSLEGGKLFF. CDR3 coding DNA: TGTGCCAGCAGCTTAGAGGGAGGAAAACTGTTTTTT.

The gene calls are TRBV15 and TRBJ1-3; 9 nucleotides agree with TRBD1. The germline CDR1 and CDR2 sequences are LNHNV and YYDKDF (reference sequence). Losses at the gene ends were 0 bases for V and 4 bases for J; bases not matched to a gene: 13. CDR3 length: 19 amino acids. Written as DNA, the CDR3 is TGTGCCACCAGCAGAGACCCGGGACAGGGTTTTCTAGGGGGAAACACCATATATTTT. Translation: CATSRDPGQGFLGGNTIYF. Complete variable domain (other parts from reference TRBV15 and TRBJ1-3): DAMVIQNPRYQVTQFGKPVTLSCSQTLNHNVMYWYQQKSSQAPKLLFHYYDKDFNNEADTPDNFQSRRPNTSFCFLDIRSPGLGDTAMYLCATSRDPGQGFLGGNTIYFGEGSWLTVV.

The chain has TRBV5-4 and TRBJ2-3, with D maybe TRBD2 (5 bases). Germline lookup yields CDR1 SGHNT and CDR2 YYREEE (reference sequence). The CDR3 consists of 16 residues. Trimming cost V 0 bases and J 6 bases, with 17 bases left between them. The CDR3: CASSLASGAVSDTQYF. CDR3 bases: TGTGCCAGCAGCTTGGCCAGCGGAGCCGTCAGCGATACGCAGTATTTT.

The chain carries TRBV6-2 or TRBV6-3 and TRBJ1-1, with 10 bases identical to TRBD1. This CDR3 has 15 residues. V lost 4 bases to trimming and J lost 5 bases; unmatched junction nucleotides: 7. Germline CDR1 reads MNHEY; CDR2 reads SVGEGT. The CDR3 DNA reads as TGTGCCAGCAGTTTGAGGACAGGGGGAAAAACTGAAGCTTTCTTT. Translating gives CASSLRTGGKTEAFF.

The CDR3 nucleotides are TGCAGCGTTGAAAACAGTTTGCTTCAAGAGACCCAGTACTTC. Translated: CSVENSLLQETQYF. The gene calls are TRBV29-1 and TRBJ2-5; D unclear. The CDR3 totals 14 residues. V lost 2 bases, J lost 2 bases, and 12 bases lay in between. The germline gives CDR1 SQVTM, CDR2 ANQGSEA.